This TCR beta chain is from a study of shared clonotypes between healthy human individuals (dated by TCRdb to 2020 to 2022). Regarding the study in general: A couple of women and a few men aged 18 to 49 years were included in the cohort. To estimate repertoire size and how much clonotypes are shared between individuals, the study performed deep sequencing of blood TCR repertoires from five healthy adults. To increase sequencing depth and limit assay-specific biases, TCR repertoire library preparation and sequencing were carried out by different laboratories using diverse techniques. For each donor, CD4 naive and CD4 memory were each run on three plates, CD8 naive on two plates, and CD8 memory on one plate. Each donor's leukapheresis produced roughly between roughly 0.9 and 9 billion PBMCs. Results and caveats for the whole study, not just this receptor: Sampling was limited to blood, and TCR repertoires in tissue likely differ from TCR repertoires in blood. Because the study included only a small number of donors, the genetic and exposure-history diversity represented was limited. Pairwise subsampling indicated that sequencing depth was expected to affect the degree of clonotype sharing among donors. Across a handful of donors, roughly 5.1% of naive CD4, roughly 3.3% of naive CD8, 2.3% of memory CD4, and about 0.4% of memory CD8 clonotypes were shared. Naive subsets generally had larger estimated clonotype richness than memory subsets did. Incomplete sequencing was indicated by rarefaction of sorted-subset datasets, despite the large sequencing depth. Compared with non-shared clonotypes, the clonotypes found in all four sorted-subset donors had higher generation probabilities.

For the CD8 naive samples, CD45RO-negative cells were positively selected for CCR7, yielding a CD45RA+CCR7+ population from which TemRA cells were excluded. The donors were healthy, HIV-negative adults who had no recently reported acute infections or vaccinations. Every donor was a Caucasian adult living in Nashville, Tennessee, USA. Blood was obtained by leukapheresis, after which PBMCs were separated by Ficoll-Histopaque density gradient centrifugation and cryopreserved in liquid nitrogen vapor phase. Analytical flow cytometry was used to check the purity and quantity of every magnetically sorted T cell population. Genomic DNA was isolated from each sorted fraction and quantified by UV absorbance on a Nanodrop 2000c. As for this clone: Its antigen is currently not known. One base away there is no much larger clone; base qualities are not given. Other DNA sequences in the sample encode the same CDR3.

V loses 3 bases, J loses 0 bases, and the germline ends lie 9 bases apart. The CDR1 and CDR2 encoded by the germline V gene (reference sequence) are SEHNR and FQNEAQ. The CDR3 spans 15 residues, from the cysteine through the phenylalanine. The sequence is cut down to CDR3 DNA, 45 bases in frame from base 1. TCR CDR3 regions were amplified from genomic DNA by multiplex PCR using the deep immunoSEQ assay. Genomic DNA extracted from each cell subset was distributed evenly over all wells of several immunoSEQ 96-well plates, and each plate served as one replicate. For sorted subsets, about 200 ng genomic DNA, equal to approximately 30,000 T cell genomes, was loaded into each replicate PCR. The purified libraries were quantified using a Qubit 3.0 fluorometer, sized with a Bioanalyzer 2100, and then quantified again using the KAPA Library Quantification kit. Every immunoSEQ 96-well plate was sequenced on a separate single-read 150-cycle Illumina NextSeq 550 flow cell. As for how the authors treated the data: Because the immunoSEQ output held only junctional sequences and lacked quality scores, the filtering could not match the filtering applied to full-length reads. Sequences were annotated with PyIR, a Python wrapper for IgBLAST v1.9, using IMGT germline references to assign V/J genes and CDR3. Reads with weak V/J assignments (E-value above 1e-6), missing CDR3, stop codons, out-of-frame junctions, or ambiguous translated residues were removed. V3J clonotypes were defined as sequences sharing the same inferred V gene, J gene, and CDR3 amino acid sequence. The percentage overlap between two repertoires was calculated by dividing the number of shared unique clonotypes by the size of the smaller repertoire. RTK rarefaction, the Chao1 estimator, and Recon v2.1 estimates of unobserved clonotypes were used to assess repertoire richness. Generation probabilities for all TCRbeta clonotypes obtained by the gDNA method from a handful of donors were computed using OLGA. TCRdb took this table from immuneACCESS and kept in-frame rearrangements with V and J called. Such tables lack part of the clones; where checked against another copy, unresolved V genes explain under half of the gap, and the rest is unexplained. The V and J calls and clone size were taken over from that table, and D and trimming were inferred from the DNA. The sample data list roughly 2,000,000 clones, and around 95% of these were observed just once. Under 2% of the sample lies in the top ten.

This chain joins TRBV7-9 to TRBJ2-1; the D gene is perhaps TRBD2, on 6 matching bases. The sequencing sample was made of naive CD8+ T cells from PBMCs. Taken with the paper, the label for cell subset or site translates to: CD45RA+CCR7+. This receptor was taken from a man aged 18 to 29 in good health. Some clones in this sample may be carry-over from other donors' samples. For the CDR3, the sequence is CASSFGGSSYNEQFF. Here is the DNA: TGTGCCAGCAGCTTCGGGGGAAGCTCCTACAATGAGCAGTTCTTC.